This TCR beta chain came from a study of neurological immune-mediated disorders. Each CDR3 protein is one row after TCRdb ran MiXCR on the 5' RACE reads. The sample includes some 34,000 distinct CDR3 sequences, approximately 1.4% seen only once; the top ten take approximately 9.2%. Germline CDR1 MNHEY, CDR2 SMNVEV (reference sequence). CDR3 length equals 13 residues. Trimming removed 4 bases from V and 2 bases from J, with 8 bases in between. This clonotype was picked up many times. The material sequenced was PBMCs. The chain has TRBV27 and TRBJ1-2; TRBD1 is a possible D gene (5 bases). The receptor's source is a woman younger than 45 with multiple sclerosis. The CDR3 region has the DNA TGTGCCAGCAGTTCGGGGCAAAACTATGGCTACACCTTC. Its translation: CASSSGQNYGYTF.